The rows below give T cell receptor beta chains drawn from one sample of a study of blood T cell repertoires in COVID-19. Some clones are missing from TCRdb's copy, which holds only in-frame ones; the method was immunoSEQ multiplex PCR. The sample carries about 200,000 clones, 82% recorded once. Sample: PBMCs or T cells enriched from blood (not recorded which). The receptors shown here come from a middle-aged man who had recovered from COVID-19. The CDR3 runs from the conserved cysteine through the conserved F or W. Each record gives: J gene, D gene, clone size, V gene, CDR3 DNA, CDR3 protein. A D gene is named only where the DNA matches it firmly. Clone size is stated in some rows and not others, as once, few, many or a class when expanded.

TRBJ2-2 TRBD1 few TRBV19 TGTGCCAGTAGTACCTGGACAGGGTTCGAGCTGTTTTTT CASSTWTGFELFF
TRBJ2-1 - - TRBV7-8 TGTGCCAGCAGCTTAGCCCTCTTCTACAATGAGCAGTTCTTC CASSLALFYNEQFF
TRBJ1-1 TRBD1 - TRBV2 TGTGCCAGCAATCCTCCAGACAGGGAGAACACTGAAGCTTTCTTT CASNPPDRENTEAFF
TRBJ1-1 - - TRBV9 TGTGCCAGCAGCGCGAGGGCAGGGGCGAACACTGAAGCTTTCTTT CASSARAGANTEAFF
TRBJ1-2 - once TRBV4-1 TGCGCCAGCAGCCATCAGAACACCTTCTATGGCTACACCTTC CASSHQNTFYGYTF
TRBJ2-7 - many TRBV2 TGTGCCAGCAGTGAAGAGGACACATCGGGCGACGAGCAGTACTTC CASSEEDTSGDEQYF
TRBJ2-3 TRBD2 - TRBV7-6 TGTGCCGCCACAAAGGGGACTAGCGGGGGAGATACGCAGTATTTT CAATKGTSGGDTQYF
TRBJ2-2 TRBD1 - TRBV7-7 TGTGCCAGCAGTCACACATTGAGTACAGGGGCCGGGGAGCTGTTTTTT CASSHTLSTGAGELFF
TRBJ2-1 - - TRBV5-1 TGCGCCAGCAGCCCCTTTCCAGGGGCCGAATACAATGAGCAGTTCTTC CASSPFPGAEYNEQFF
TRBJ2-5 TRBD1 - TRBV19 TGTGCCAGTAGTCAAGGATTGTCAGGGGGTCAGAAGACCCAGTACTTC CASSQGLSGGQKTQYF
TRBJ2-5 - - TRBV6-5 TGTGCCAGCAGTTACGGAGTGACCCAGTACTTC CASSYGVTQYF
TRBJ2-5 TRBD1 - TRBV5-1 TGCGCCAGCAGCTTCGGGACAGCCACAGAGACCCAGTACTTC CASSFGTATETQYF
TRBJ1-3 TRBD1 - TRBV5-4 TGTGCCAGCAGCTTAAGGACAGGGAACAGCGGAAACACCATATATTTT CASSLRTGNSGNTIYF
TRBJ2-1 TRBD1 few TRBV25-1 TGTGCCGTATCACGGGACAGCAACTACAATGAGCAGTTCTTC CAVSRDSNYNEQFF
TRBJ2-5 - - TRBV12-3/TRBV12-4 TGTGCCAGCAGAACCAGAGGGGAGACCCAGTACTTC CASRTRGETQYF
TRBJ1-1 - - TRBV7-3 TGTGCCAGCAGCGCAGAACAGGCGAACACTGAAGCTTTCTTT CASSAEQANTEAFF
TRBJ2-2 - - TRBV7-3 TGTGCCAGCAGCTTAAAGCAGGGGGGCACCGGGGAGCTGTTTTTT CASSLKQGGTGELFF
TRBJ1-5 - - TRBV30 TGTGCCTGGAGTCCCCAGGATGGGCAGCCCCAGCATTTT CAWSPQDGQPQHF
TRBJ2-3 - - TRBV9 TGTGCCAGCAGCGTAGACCCAGCCAGCGGGACAAAGACAGATACGCAGTATTTT CASSVDPASGTKTDTQYF
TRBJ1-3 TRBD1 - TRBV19 TGTGCCAGTAGTTACCATCAACCCCAACCGGGACGGGACAGCTCTGGAAACACCATATATTTT CASSYHQPQPGRDSSGNTIYF
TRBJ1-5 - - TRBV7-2 TGTGCCAGCAGGCCCACGGGGGGGGTAAGTCAGCCCCAGCATTTT CASRPTGGVSQPQHF
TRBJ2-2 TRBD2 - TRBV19 TGTGCCAGTAGTCGGGAGGAGGTGGTCGGGGAGCTGTTTTTT CASSREEVVGELFF
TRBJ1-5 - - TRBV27 TGTGCCAGCACCCTAGGGCAGCCGGGGAATCAGCCCCAGCATTTT CASTLGQPGNQPQHF
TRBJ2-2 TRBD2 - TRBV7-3 TGTGCCAGCAGCGCTAGCGGGAGGAGCACCGGGGAGCTGTTTTTT CASSASGRSTGELFF
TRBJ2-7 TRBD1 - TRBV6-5 TGTGCCAGCAGTTACTCAGGGACAGGGATCTACGAGCAGTACTTC CASSYSGTGIYEQYF
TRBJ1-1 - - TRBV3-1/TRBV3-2 TGTGCCAGCAGCCGTCAGGGGCTAGAAGCTTTCTTT CASSRQGLEAFF
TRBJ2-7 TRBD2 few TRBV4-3 TGCGCCAGCAGCCTAACAGCGGGGCCCATGTACGAGCAGTACTTC CASSLTAGPMYEQYF
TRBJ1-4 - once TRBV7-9 TGTGCCAGCAGCTTAGGGGGGCAGAGTGAAAAACTGTTTTTT CASSLGGQSEKLFF
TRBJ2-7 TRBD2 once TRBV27 TGTGCCAGCAGTTTAGCGGGAGGGTGGTACGAGCAGTACTTC CASSLAGGWYEQYF
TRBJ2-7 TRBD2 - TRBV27 TGTGCCAGCAGTTTCGGCGGGGGAGCCTACGAGCAGTACTTC CASSFGGGAYEQYF
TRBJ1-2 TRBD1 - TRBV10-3 TGTGCCATCAGTCCAGGGGGCAACTATGGCTACACCTTC CAISPGGNYGYTF
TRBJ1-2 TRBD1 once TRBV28 TGTGCCAGCAGTCGCGTCGGGACAGGGATCAGGGATGGCTACACCTTC CASSRVGTGIRDGYTF
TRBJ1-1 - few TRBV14 TGTGCCAGCAGCCAAAGTGTGGCAACGTCCAAAGCTTTCTTT CASSQSVATSKAFF
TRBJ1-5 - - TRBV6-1 TGTGCCAGCAGTGAAGCCTATCAGCCCCAGCATTTT CASSEAYQPQHF
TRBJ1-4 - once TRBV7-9 TGTGCCAGCAGCTTAGCGGCAGGGGCAGGGGAAAAACTGTTTTTT CASSLAAGAGEKLFF
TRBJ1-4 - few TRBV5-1 TGCGCCAGCAGTCGGCAGGGCTTCAATGAAAAACTGTTTTTT CASSRQGFNEKLFF
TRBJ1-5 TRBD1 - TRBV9 TGTGCCAGCAGCACCGGGACAGGGGACCAGCCCCAGCATTTT CASSTGTGDQPQHF
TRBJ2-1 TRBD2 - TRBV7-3 TGTGCCAGCAGCCAGAGCGGGAGGGGAAATGAGCAGTTCTTC CASSQSGRGNEQFF
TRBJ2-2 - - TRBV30 TGTGCCTGGAGTGTTCTGGGCGTCAACCCGGGGGAGCTGTTTTTT CAWSVLGVNPGELFF
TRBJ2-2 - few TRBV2 TGTGCCAGCAGATCCGGGGTTTCCGGGGAGCTGTTTTTT CASRSGVSGELFF
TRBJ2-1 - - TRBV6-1 TGTGCCAGCAGTGATGTAGCCAGGGCTATTCTCAATGAGCAGTTCTTC CASSDVARAILNEQFF
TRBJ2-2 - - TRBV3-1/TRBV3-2 TGTGCCAGCAGCCAAGGTCACTACCTTGCCGGGGAGCTGTTTTTT CASSQGHYLAGELFF
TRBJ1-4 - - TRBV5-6 TGTGCCAGCAGACTGGGGAGGGGAGTTAATGAAAAACTGTTTTTT CASRLGRGVNEKLFF
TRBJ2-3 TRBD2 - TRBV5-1 TGCGCCAGCAGCTTGTTCGGAGCGGGGCCCACAGATACGCAGTATTTT CASSLFGAGPTDTQYF
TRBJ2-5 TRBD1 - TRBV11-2 TGTGCCAGCAGCTTCAACAGGGGTAAAGAGACCCAGTACTTC CASSFNRGKETQYF
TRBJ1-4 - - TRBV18 TGTGCCAGCTCACCAACCTCAGGCGGGGGTAATGAAAAACTGTTTTTT CASSPTSGGGNEKLFF
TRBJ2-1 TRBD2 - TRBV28 TGTGCCAGCAGTTTATTGTATGCGGGGGGCCTCCGTGTTGAGCAGTTCTTC CASSLLYAGGLRVEQFF
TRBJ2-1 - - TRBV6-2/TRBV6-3 TGTGCCAGCAGTTACCTAAAGAATGAGCAGTTCTTC CASSYLKNEQFF
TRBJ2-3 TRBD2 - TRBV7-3 TGTGCCAGCAGCTTGATGCTAGCGGGGGGCGCAGATACGCAGTATTTT CASSLMLAGGADTQYF
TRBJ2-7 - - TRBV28 TGTGCCAGCAGTTCCCAGATCTTATACGAGCAGTACTTC CASSSQILYEQYF
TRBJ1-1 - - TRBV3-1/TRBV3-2 TGTGCCAGCAGCCAATCGAGACAGCCCACTGAAGCTTTCTTT CASSQSRQPTEAFF
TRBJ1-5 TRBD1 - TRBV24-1 TGTGCCACCAGTGATTTGCAGGGGGCCCCTAATCAGCCCCAGCATTTT CATSDLQGAPNQPQHF
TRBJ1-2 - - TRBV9 TGTGCCAGCAGCGCCAGGGGAGTAGGTGGCTACACCTTC CASSARGVGGYTF
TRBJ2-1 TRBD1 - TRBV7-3 TGTGCCAGCAGCTTCGGGGACAGAGGCGATGAGCAGTTCTTC CASSFGDRGDEQFF
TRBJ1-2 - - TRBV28 TGTGCCAGCACCTTGAGGGACATTAAGGACTATGGCTACACCTTC CASTLRDIKDYGYTF
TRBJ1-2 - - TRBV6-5 TGTGCCAGCATTTCAGGGGACGGCCGCTATGGCTACACCTTC CASISGDGRYGYTF
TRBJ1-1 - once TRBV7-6 TGTGCCAGCAGCGCAGGAAGGAACACTGAAGCTTTCTTT CASSAGRNTEAFF
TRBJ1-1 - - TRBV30 TGTGCCTGGACCTTACAGGCGAACACTGAAGCTTTCTTT CAWTLQANTEAFF
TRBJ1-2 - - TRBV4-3 TGCGCCAGCAGCCAGGCCGACAGGCGGGACTATGGCTACACCTTC CASSQADRRDYGYTF